Listed here is a single TCR beta chain. This table comes from immunoSEQ multiplex PCR, and its TCRdb copy is limited to in-frame clones, with some not included. The sample has around 99,000 clones; 84% are singletons. Unmatched junction bases numbered 3, after V lost 6 bases and J lost 5 bases. CDR1 is SEHNR and CDR2 is FQNEAQ in the germline V gene (reference sequence). The CDR3 extends over 14 amino acids. This sample was taken from a study of blood T cell repertoires in COVID-19. Study-level information: In each case, the material was cDNA or gDNA derived from T cells, B-cell-depleted T cells, or PBMCs.

The TCR comes from a human donor in a cohort sampled during active COVID-19. The chain joins TRBV7-9 to TRBJ2-1; 11 positions agree with TRBD2. The sequencing input was peripheral blood. CDR3 coding DNA: TGTGCCAGCAGGCAGACTAGCGGGAACAATGAGCAGTTCTTC. Protein: CASRQTSGNNEQFF.